Following are 14 T cell receptor beta chains from one sample sequenced in a study of blood T cell repertoires in COVID-19. Only in-frame clones appear in the TCRdb table, and some are missing; sequencing was by immunoSEQ multiplex PCR. The profile covers approximately 70,000 clones, with around 76% appearing a single time and around 19% taken by the ten largest. Sequences were obtained from peripheral blood. The receptors here all came from a human donor in a cohort sampled during active COVID-19.

The V and J genes are TRBV6-2 or TRBV6-3 and TRBJ2-7; TRBD1 is a possible D gene (5 bases). Germline V gene sequence: CDR1 MNHEY, CDR2 SVGEGT. The CDR3 runs 13 residues. The V and J ends lost 5 bases and 2 bases respectively, with 10 bases between them. The DNA for the CDR3 is TGTGCCAGCAGTATACAGGAACCCTACGAGCAGTACTTC. It yields the protein CASSIQEPYEQYF.

V gene TRBV6-4 combines with J gene TRBJ1-1; 7 nucleotides align to TRBD1. CDR1 and CDR2 (germline): MRHNA, SNTAGT. This CDR3 has 12 residues. With V trimmed by 6 bases and J by 9 bases, 7 bases remained unmatched. The CDR3 nucleotides read TGTGCCAGCAGGACCCAGGGGGGAAAAGCTTTCTTT. Amino acid sequence: CASRTQGGKAFF.

The chain employs TRBV10-3 and TRBJ2-3; D possibly corresponds to TRBD1 (5 bases). This CDR3 contains 14 residues. Deletions cut 7 bases from V and 0 bases from J, with 11 bases between. Germline CDR1 reads ENHRY; CDR2 reads SYGVKD. The CDR3 reads CAIKQASSTDTQYF. The CDR3 DNA follows: TGTGCCATCAAACAGGCCTCTAGCACAGATACGCAGTATTTT.

The chain joins TRBV4-1 to TRBJ1-3; unclear D gene. The CDR3 contains 15 residues. Trimming shortened V by 3 bases and J by 0 bases, and 9 bases separated the two germline ends. The germline CDR1 and CDR2 sequences are MGHRA and YSYEKL. Written as DNA, the CDR3 is TGCGCCAGCAGCCAGGCCGAAAGCTCTGGAAACACCATATATTTT. Translated, it gives CASSQAESSGNTIYF.

This chain uses TRBV4-3 with TRBJ2-2; 10 bases agree with TRBD1. The CDR3 extends over 17 amino acids. CDR1 is LGHNA and CDR2 is YSLEER in the germline V gene. In DNA form, the CDR3 reads TGCGCAGAGATGGGACAGGGGTCTCCATCGAACACCGGGGAGCTGTTTTTT. Amino acid sequence: CAEMGQGSPSNTGELFF.

The chain carries TRBV5-6 and TRBJ1-3, with TRBD1 matching over 7 bases. The ends lost 4 bases at V and 4 bases at J; junction bases unmatched: 11. The CDR3 loop spans 16 amino acids. Germline V gene data show CDR1 as SGHDT and CDR2 as YYEEEE. As DNA, the CDR3 is TGTGCCAGCAGCCTTGCACCCACAGGGGCGGGAAACACCATATATTTT. Amino acids: CASSLAPTGAGNTIYF.

The V call is TRBV2, the J call TRBJ1-4; D unresolved. The CDR3 sequence is 13 residues long. Germline V gene data show CDR1 as SNHLY and CDR2 as FYNNEI. Trimming removed 4 bases from V and 0 bases from J, with 3 bases in between. In nucleotides, the CDR3 is TGTGCCAGCAGTGTAACAACTAATGAAAAACTGTTTTTT. Translation: CASSVTTNEKLFF.

The chain recombines TRBV4-1 with TRBJ2-5; tentatively, D is TRBD1 (5 bases). The ends were cut back, 0 bases at V and 5 bases at J, with 10 bases in the middle. The CDR3 has 14 amino acids. Germline assignment: CDR1 MGHRA and CDR2 YSYEKL. The CDR3 nucleotides are TGCGCCAGCAGCCAAGATCTTAAGGGGGAGACCCAGTACTTC. It specifies CASSQDLKGETQYF.

This clone has at least ten counts. The chain uses TRBV4-3 and TRBJ1-1, with a tentative D call TRBD1 (5 bases). The germline V and J ends were trimmed by 1 base and 5 bases, with 14 bases remaining between them. Per the germline V gene, CDR1 is LGHNA and CDR2 is YSLEER. The CDR3 consists of 15 residues. In nucleotides, the CDR3 is TGCGCCAGCAGCCAAGGGGGGGATGTAGGGACTGAAGCTTTCTTT. Translation gives CASSQGGDVGTEAFF.

This clone was seen once. This rearrangement joins TRBV5-1 to TRBJ2-7; 7 nucleotides align to TRBD1. J lost 1 base, V lost 2 bases, and 3 bases had no gene match. From germline, CDR1 is SGHRS and CDR2 YFSETQ. CDR3 length equals 14 residues. CDR3 nucleotides: TGCGCCAGCAGCTTTCCGGGACAGTCCTACGAGCAGTACTTC. It codes for CASSFPGQSYEQYF.

The chain links TRBV5-4 to TRBJ1-1; D remains ambiguous. Germline lookup yields CDR1 SGHNT and CDR2 YYREEE (reference sequence). The CDR3 covers 15 residues. Trimming shortened V by 4 bases and J by 0 bases, and 13 bases separated the two germline ends. The CDR3 coding sequence is TGTGCCAGCAGCCCGCGAATGACTTTGAACACTGAAGCTTTCTTT. Translated, it gives CASSPRMTLNTEAFF.

CDR3 nucleotides: TGTGCCAGCAGCCAAGATACAGTACCTAAATTCGAGGGCTACACCTTC. It codes for CASSQDTVPKFEGYTF. The chain links TRBV3-1 (or the pseudogene TRBV3-2) to TRBJ1-2, with D hard to call. The CDR3 covers 16 residues. In germline, CDR1 is LGHDT, CDR2 YNNKEL (reference sequence). V dropped 0 bases and J dropped 8 bases, with 19 bases sitting between them.

V usage is TRBV15 and J usage is TRBJ1-5; 8 bases map to TRBD1. Germline assignment: CDR1 LNHNV and CDR2 YYDKDF (reference sequence). The length of the CDR3 is 12 residues. Here the CDR3 DNA reads TGTGCGTCGGGGACAGGATATCAGCCCCAGCATTTT. The encoded protein is CASGTGYQPQHF.

J is TRBJ1-2 and V is TRBV5-8; no clear D. The CDR3 contains 12 residues. The V gene's germline CDR1 is SGHTS and CDR2 YDEGEE. V dropped 4 bases and J dropped 7 bases, with 11 bases sitting between them. CDR3 DNA: TGTGCCAGCAGCCCCCCCACGGGTGGCTACACCTTC. Translating it yields CASSPPTGGYTF. The complete variable domain, with remaining parts taken from reference TRBV5-8 and TRBJ1-2, reads EAGVTQSPTHLIKTRGQQATLRCSPISGHTSVYWYQQALGLGLQFLLWYDEGEERNRGNFPPRFSGRQFPNYSSELNVNALELEDSALYLCASSPPTGGYTFGSGTRLTVV.